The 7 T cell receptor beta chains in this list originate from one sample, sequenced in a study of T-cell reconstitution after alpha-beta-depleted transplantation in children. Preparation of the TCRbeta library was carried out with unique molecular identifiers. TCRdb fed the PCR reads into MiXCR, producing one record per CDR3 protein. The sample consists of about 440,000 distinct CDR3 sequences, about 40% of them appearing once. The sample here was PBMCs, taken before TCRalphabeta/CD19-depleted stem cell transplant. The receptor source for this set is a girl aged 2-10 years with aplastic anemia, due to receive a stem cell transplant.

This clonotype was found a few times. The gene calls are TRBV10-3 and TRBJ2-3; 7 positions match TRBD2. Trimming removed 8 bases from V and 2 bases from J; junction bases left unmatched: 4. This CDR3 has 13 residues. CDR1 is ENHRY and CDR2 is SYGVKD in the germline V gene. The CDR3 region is CAIRGEVTDTQYF. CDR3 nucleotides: TGTGCCATCCGGGGGGAGGTCACAGATACGCAGTATTTT.

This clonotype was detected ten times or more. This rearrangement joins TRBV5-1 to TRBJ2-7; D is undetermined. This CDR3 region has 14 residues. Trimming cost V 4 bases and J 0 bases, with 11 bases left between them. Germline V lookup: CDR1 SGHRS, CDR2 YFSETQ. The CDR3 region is CASSPIWDSYEQYF. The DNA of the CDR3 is TGCGCCAGCAGCCCAATATGGGACTCCTACGAGCAGTACTTC.

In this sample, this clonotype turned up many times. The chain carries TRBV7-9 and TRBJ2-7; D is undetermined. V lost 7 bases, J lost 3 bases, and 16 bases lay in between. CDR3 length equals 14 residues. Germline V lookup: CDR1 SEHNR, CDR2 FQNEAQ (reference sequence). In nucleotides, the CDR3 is TGTGCCAGCACCCAGGACGGGTATGTCTACGAGCAGTACTTC. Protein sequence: CASTQDGYVYEQYF.

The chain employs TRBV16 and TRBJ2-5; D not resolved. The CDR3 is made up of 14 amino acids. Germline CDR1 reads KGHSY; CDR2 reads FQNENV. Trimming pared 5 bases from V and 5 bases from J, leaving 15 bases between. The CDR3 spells CASSSRLLGETQYF. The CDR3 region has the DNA TGTGCCAGCAGCTCCAGGCTCCTCGGGGAGACCCAGTACTTC.

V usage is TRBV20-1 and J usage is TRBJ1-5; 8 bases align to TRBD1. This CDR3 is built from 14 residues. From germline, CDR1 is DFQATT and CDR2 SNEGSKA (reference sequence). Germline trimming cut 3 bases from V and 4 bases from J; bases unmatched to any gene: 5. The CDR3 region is CSASRTGTNQPQHF. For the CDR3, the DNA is TGCAGTGCTAGTCGGACAGGGACTAATCAGCCCCAGCATTTT.

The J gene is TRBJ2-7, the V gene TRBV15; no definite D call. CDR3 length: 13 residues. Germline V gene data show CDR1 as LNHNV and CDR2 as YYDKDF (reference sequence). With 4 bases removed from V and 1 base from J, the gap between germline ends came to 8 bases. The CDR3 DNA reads TGTGCCACCAGCACTCGCCTTTCCTACGAGCAGTACTTC. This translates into CATSTRLSYEQYF.

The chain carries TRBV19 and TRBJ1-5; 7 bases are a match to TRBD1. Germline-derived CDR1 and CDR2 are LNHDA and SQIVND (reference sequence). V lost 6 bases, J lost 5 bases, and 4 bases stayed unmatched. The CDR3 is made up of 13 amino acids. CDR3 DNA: TGTGCCAGTAGGTTTCAGGGGGATCAGCCCCAGCATTTT. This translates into CASRFQGDQPQHF.